This TCR beta chain was captured in a study of long-term antiretroviral therapy in people with HIV. The assay, immunoSEQ v3.0, was run at survey level. Some clones are missing from TCRdb's copy, which holds only in-frame ones; the method was immunoSEQ multiplex PCR. The sample has more than 20,000 clones, under 85% seen once. This CDR3 is 17 amino acids long. V shed 2 bases and J 2 bases; nucleotides not matched to a gene: 9. Germline V gene lookup returns CDR1 MGHRA and CDR2 YSYEKL. Broader study findings: Post-ART diversity increased but stayed below transplant donor controls. Information on adherence to ART, viral resistance or therapy changes was unavailable.

Of note for this clone: What it binds is unknown.

The sample here was unsorted PBMCs, taken 0.5 years before starting antiretroviral therapy. The rearrangement links TRBV4-1 to TRBJ2-3, with 8 bases lining up with TRBD1. The TCR comes from a middle-aged man with HIV. This chain's CDR3 is CASSQPWTGRATDTQYF. The CDR3 region has the DNA TGCGCCAGCAGCCAACCCTGGACAGGGCGGGCCACAGATACGCAGTATTTT.